Following are 32 T cell receptor beta chains from one sample sequenced in a study of shared clonotypes between healthy human individuals. The data were produced by immunoSEQ multiplex PCR, yet TCRdb's version contains in-frame clones alone and is incomplete. This table holds approximately 1,500,000 clones, approximately 98% found once. Sequencing was carried out using naive CD4+ T cells sorted from blood. Subset noted: CD45RA+ positively selected. The receptors here all came from a man aged 25 to 40 in good health.

V usage is TRBV30 and J usage is TRBJ1-2; D remains ambiguous. The CDR3 runs to 12 residues. Trimming cost V 0 bases and J 8 bases, with 10 bases left between them. The germline gives CDR1 GTSNPN, CDR2 SVGIG (reference sequence). CDR3 loop: CAWSVLAGGYTF. CDR3 coding DNA: TGTGCCTGGAGTGTACTAGCAGGCGGCTACACCTTC.

V and J are TRBV5-1 and TRBJ1-5, with a weak D call TRBD1 (5 bases). V lost 4 bases and J 3 bases, leaving 8 bases between the germline ends. This CDR3 region has 13 residues. Per germline, CDR1 SGHRS and CDR2 YFSETQ. The CDR3 is CASSQDTNQPQHF. In nucleotides, the CDR3 is TGCGCCAGCAGCCAGGACACCAATCAGCCCCAGCATTTT. The whole variable domain, remainder taken from reference TRBV5-1 and TRBJ1-5, is KAGVTQTPRYLIKTRGQQVTLSCSPISGHRSVSWYQQTPGQGLQFLFEYFSETQRNKGNFPGRFSGRQFSNSRSEMNVSTLELGDSALYLCASSQDTNQPQHFGDGTRLSIL.

The chain has TRBV10-1 and TRBJ2-7; 9 bases agree with TRBD1. J gave up 5 bases and V 5 bases, and 10 bases lay outside the gene matches. The CDR3 length is 15 residues. Germline assignment: CDR1 WNHNN and CDR2 SYGVQD (reference sequence). The CDR3 protein is CASSLGGTGSHEQYF. The CDR3 bases are TGCGCCAGCAGTCTTGGCGGGACAGGGAGCCACGAGCAGTACTTC.

The chain combines TRBV28 with TRBJ2-2, with D unclear. This CDR3 comprises 15 residues. V was pared by 2 bases and J by 6 bases, with 13 bases between. The germline gives CDR1 MDHEN, CDR2 SYDVKM. CDR3 sequence (DNA): TGTGCCAGCAGTTTAAGCCCCGGTGATTCCGGGGAGCTGTTTTTT. It translates to CASSLSPGDSGELFF.

Comment on this clone: This sample includes further DNA sequences coding for the same CDR3. V gene TRBV5-1 combines with J gene TRBJ2-7; 8 bases are a match to TRBD2. The germline V gene encodes CDR1 SGHRS and CDR2 YFSETQ. V shed 0 bases, J shed 2 bases, and the junction held 1 base outside the gene matches. The CDR3 has 14 residues. The DNA for the CDR3 is TGCGCCAGCAGCTTGGAGCGGGGGACCTACGAGCAGTACTTC. Translating gives CASSLERGTYEQYF. Full variable domain (outside the CDR3, taken from reference TRBV5-1 and TRBJ2-7): KAGVTQTPRYLIKTRGQQVTLSCSPISGHRSVSWYQQTPGQGLQFLFEYFSETQRNKGNFPGRFSGRQFSNSRSEMNVSTLELGDSALYLCASSLERGTYEQYFGPGTRLTVT.

On this clone itself: Other DNA sequences in this specimen translate into the identical CDR3. V gene TRBV28 combines with J gene TRBJ2-7; 9 bases align to TRBD2. CDR1 is MDHEN, CDR2 SYDVKM, per germline. J lost 2 bases, V lost 9 bases, and 5 bases had no gene match. The CDR3 is made up of 13 amino acids. The CDR3 reads CASGLAGPYEQYF. In nucleotides, the CDR3 is TGTGCCAGTGGGCTAGCGGGACCCTACGAGCAGTACTTC.

The chain is built from TRBV2 and TRBJ2-7, with D unclear. The CDR3 sequence is 12 residues long. Trimming took 0 bases from V and 4 from J, leaving 4 bases between them. In germline, CDR1 is SNHLY, CDR2 FYNNEI. CDR3 DNA sequence: TGTGCCAGCAGTGAAGCATGGTACGAGCAGTACTTC. Translating gives CASSEAWYEQYF.

The chain carries TRBV4-2 and TRBJ2-7; the match to TRBD2 covers 10 bases. The ends lost 4 bases at V and 4 bases at J; junction bases unmatched: 7. This CDR3 spans 15 amino acids. In germline, CDR1 is LGHNA, CDR2 YNFKEQ. The CDR3 DNA follows: TGTGCCAGCAGCCCGTCTTCTAGCGGGAGTTACGAGCAGTACTTC. The encoded protein is CASSPSSSGSYEQYF.

The rearrangement uses TRBV5-4 and TRBJ2-2; maybe TRBD1 (6 bases). The germline V gene has CDR1 SGHNT and CDR2 YYREEE (reference sequence). V shed 1 base and J shed 6 bases, with 13 bases lying between them. The CDR3 covers 15 residues. CDR3 DNA: TGTGCCAGCAGCTTGTCAGGGGTGGGTGCCGGGGAGCTGTTTTTT. Its protein product is CASSLSGVGAGELFF.

On this clone itself: This specimen includes other DNA sequences encoding the same CDR3. The chain joins TRBV6-5 to TRBJ1-3; D gene ambiguous. From germline, CDR1 is MNHEY and CDR2 SVGAGI. CDR3 length: 13 amino acids. V was shortened by 0 bases and J by 4 bases, with 4 bases between the two germline ends. CDR3 in amino acids: CASSYSFGNTIYF. CDR3 nucleotides: TGTGCCAGCAGTTACTCTTTCGGAAACACCATATATTTT.

The DNA of the CDR3 is TGTGCCAGCAGCACGAGGACCGCAGCAGATACGCAGTATTTT. It encodes CASSTRTAADTQYF. The chain couples TRBV5-4 to TRBJ2-3; D is ambiguous. Deletions cut 4 bases from V and 4 bases from J, with 13 bases between. The CDR3 spans 14 residues. The germline V gene encodes CDR1 SGHNT and CDR2 YYREEE (reference sequence).

The chain links TRBV5-4 to TRBJ1-1; tentative D call: TRBD1 (6 bases). The CDR3 consists of 16 residues. Deletions cut 4 bases from V and 0 bases from J, with 16 bases between. CDR1 and CDR2 from the germline V gene are SGHNT and YYREEE (reference sequence). CDR3 region: CASSRGGRTVNTEAFF. The CDR3 coding sequence is TGTGCCAGCAGCAGAGGGGGGCGAACAGTGAACACTGAAGCTTTCTTT.

This clone was recorded only once. The chain joins TRBV28 to TRBJ2-3, with TRBD1 matching over 11 bases. This CDR3 contains 14 residues. Germline loops: CDR1 MDHEN, CDR2 SYDVKM. Trimming took 10 bases from V and 3 from J; bases not matched to a gene: 6. The CDR3 sequence is CATMDRGRTDTQYF. The CDR3 bases are TGTGCCACCATGGACAGGGGGCGTACAGATACGCAGTATTTT.

V usage is TRBV5-1 and J usage is TRBJ2-7; D possibly uses TRBD1 or TRBD2 (5 bases each). Germline values: CDR1 SGHRS, CDR2 YFSETQ. The CDR3 covers 15 residues. V gave up 4 bases and J gave up 2 bases, with 16 bases separating them. The CDR3 sequence: CASSRITGGTYEQYF. In nucleotides, the CDR3 is TGCGCCAGCAGCCGAATAACAGGAGGAACCTACGAGCAGTACTTC.

This clone was counted a single time. The chain has TRBV2 and TRBJ1-1; 7 positions agree with TRBD1. CDR1 is SNHLY, CDR2 FYNNEI, per germline. The CDR3 extends over 16 amino acids. The V segment lost 3 bases and the J segment 1 base; nucleotides outside the gene matches: 8. The CDR3 DNA sequence: TGTGCCAGCAGTGAGCAGGGGGGGGCGCCGAACACTGAAGCTTTCTTT. Translating it yields CASSEQGGAPNTEAFF.

This rearrangement joins TRBV14 to TRBJ2-3, with 11 bases identical to TRBD2. Germline V gene lookup returns CDR1 SGHDN and CDR2 FVKESK. The V and J ends lost 5 bases and 1 base, in that order; junction bases with no gene match: 2. The CDR3 totals 15 residues. CDR3 DNA sequence: TGTGCCAGCAGCTCGACTAGCGGGGGCACAGATACGCAGTATTTT. This sequence encodes CASSSTSGGTDTQYF.

The genes are TRBV28 and TRBJ1-1, with D tentatively TRBD1 (5 bases). Trimming shortened V by 3 bases and J by 0 bases, and 8 bases separated the two germline ends. CDR1 MDHEN and CDR2 SYDVKM come from the germline V gene. This CDR3 has 14 amino acids. In nucleotides, the CDR3 is TGTGCCAGCAGTTTGCAGGGCATGAACACTGAAGCTTTCTTT. It encodes CASSLQGMNTEAFF.

The chain combines TRBV19 with TRBJ2-1; 9 bases match TRBD2. CDR1 and CDR2 from the germline V gene are LNHDA and SQIVND (reference sequence). V was clipped by 7 bases and J by 7 bases; unmatched bases: 11. The CDR3 has 15 residues. The CDR3 nucleotides read TGTGCCAGTACCCCCGGACTAGCGAACGGGAATGAGCAGTTCTTC. As protein: CASTPGLANGNEQFF.

Turning to this clone: The same CDR3 is also encoded by other DNA sequences in this sample. The rearrangement joins TRBV28 to TRBJ2-2; no reliable D call. Germline CDR1 is MDHEN and CDR2 is SYDVKM. Trimming took 3 bases from V and 0 from J, leaving 5 bases between them. CDR3 size: 14 residues. The CDR3 here is CASSFSTNTGELFF. The CDR3 nucleotides read TGTGCCAGCAGTTTCTCAACGAACACCGGGGAGCTGTTTTTT.

V is TRBV18 and J is TRBJ2-1; 8 bases align to TRBD1. The V gene's germline CDR1 is KGHSH and CDR2 LQKENI. J was trimmed by 10 bases and V by 2 bases; bases with no gene match: 10. The CDR3 is 15 residues long. CDR3 DNA sequence: TGTGCCAGCTCACCATTAGGACAGGGCCAAGGGGAGCAGTTCTTC. This codes for CASSPLGQGQGEQFF.

The V and J genes are TRBV18 and TRBJ1-5, with a tentative D call TRBD1 (5 bases). The germline CDR1 and CDR2 sequences are KGHSH and LQKENI. The CDR3 has 14 residues. The V gene lost 3 bases and the J gene lost 3 bases, with 9 bases spanning the gap. Here the CDR3 reads CASSPVQDNQPQHF. The CDR3 DNA reads as TGTGCCAGCTCACCGGTACAGGACAATCAGCCCCAGCATTTT.

The chain combines TRBV5-1 with TRBJ2-7; 7 bases are shared with TRBD1. J was trimmed by 4 bases and V by 4 bases; bases with no gene match: 8. CDR1 is SGHRS, CDR2 YFSETQ, per germline. This CDR3 is built from 14 residues. CDR3 loop: CASSRTGTPYEQYF. DNA of the CDR3: TGCGCCAGCAGCCGGACAGGAACCCCTTACGAGCAGTACTTC.

The genes are TRBV2 and TRBJ2-5; D uncertain. The CDR3 sequence is 13 residues long. CDR1 and CDR2 from the germline V gene are SNHLY and FYNNEI. With 1 base removed from V and 1 base from J, the gap between germline ends came to 4 bases. DNA for the CDR3: TGTGCCAGCAGTGAAGTCTTCCAAGAGACCCAGTACTTC. Its protein is CASSEVFQETQYF.

The chain couples TRBV7-2 to TRBJ1-4, with D uncertain. Per the germline V gene, CDR1 is SGHTA and CDR2 is FQGNSA. The ends were cut back, 5 bases at V and 0 bases at J, with 10 bases in the middle. The CDR3 loop spans 15 amino acids. Here the CDR3 reads CASSLDGATNEKLFF. The CDR3 region has the DNA TGTGCCAGCAGCCTGGACGGGGCAACTAATGAAAAACTGTTTTTT.

The rearrangement joins TRBV18 to TRBJ1-5; D gene ambiguous. CDR3 size: 14 residues. The germline V and J ends were trimmed by 2 bases and 3 bases, with 8 bases remaining between them. Per germline, CDR1 KGHSH and CDR2 LQKENI. Here the CDR3 DNA reads TGTGCCAGCTCACCAACGTCGGTCAATCAGCCCCAGCATTTT. This translates into CASSPTSVNQPQHF.

V and J are TRBV15 and TRBJ1-1; D call uncertain. CDR1 and CDR2 from the germline V gene are LNHNV and YYDKDF (reference sequence). V was trimmed by 0 bases and J by 6 bases, leaving 11 bases between them. This CDR3 has 14 amino acids. The CDR3 DNA reads TGTGCCACCAGCAGAGATTATGAGGATCCTGAAGCTTTCTTT. It codes for CATSRDYEDPEAFF. Variable domain in full (rest from reference TRBV15 and TRBJ1-1): DAMVIQNPRYQVTQFGKPVTLSCSQTLNHNVMYWYQQKSSQAPKLLFHYYDKDFNNEADTPDNFQSRRPNTSFCFLDIRSPGLGDTAMYLCATSRDYEDPEAFFGQGTRLTVV.

In its sample, this clone was seen once. The chain has TRBV9 and TRBJ2-1, with 9 nucleotides matching TRBD1. From germline, CDR1 is SGDLS and CDR2 YYNGEE. This CDR3 region has 18 residues. With 0 bases clipped from V and 8 bases from J, the junction kept 15 bases outside the gene matches. The CDR3 loop reads CASSVGPPGQGIWHEQFF. CDR3 coding DNA: TGTGCCAGCAGCGTAGGACCTCCGGGACAGGGAATTTGGCATGAGCAGTTCTTC.

The J gene is TRBJ2-7, the V gene TRBV7-3, with a tentative D call TRBD2 (6 bases). CDR3 length: 14 residues. V lost 1 base and J 3 bases, leaving 10 bases between the germline ends. Looked up from germline, CDR1 is SGHTA and CDR2 is FQGTGA. The chain's CDR3 is CASSLRGSGYEQYF. DNA for the CDR3: TGTGCCAGCAGCTTAAGGGGTAGCGGCTACGAGCAGTACTTC.

The chain combines TRBV27 with TRBJ2-1; a weak D match, TRBD2 (5 bases). Germline loops: CDR1 MNHEY, CDR2 SMNVEV (reference sequence). Trimming stripped 5 bases from V and 6 bases from J, with 17 bases between. The CDR3 runs to 15 residues. The CDR3 coding sequence is TGTGCCAGCAGTATTTATCCGGGAAAAATCAATGAGCAGTTCTTC. It specifies CASSIYPGKINEQFF.

The chain uses TRBV5-1 and TRBJ1-1; D is undetermined. This CDR3 is 14 amino acids long. Trimming removed 0 bases from V and 3 bases from J, with 9 bases in between. Germline assignment: CDR1 SGHRS and CDR2 YFSETQ. CDR3 loop: CASSLDRWDTEAFF. The CDR3 region has the DNA TGCGCCAGCAGCTTGGATAGGTGGGACACTGAAGCTTTCTTT.

The J gene is TRBJ2-3, the V gene TRBV7-9; 8 positions agree with TRBD2. The CDR3 is 15 residues long. V dropped 5 bases and J dropped 3; count of bases not matched to a gene: 7. CDR1 is SEHNR, CDR2 FQNEAQ, per germline (reference sequence). CDR3 sequence reads: CASSITSGLTDTQYF. The CDR3 DNA reads as TGTGCCAGCAGCATCACTAGCGGATTAACAGATACGCAGTATTTT.

The chain uses TRBV9 and TRBJ1-4; no clear D. Trimming pared 3 bases from V and 0 bases from J, leaving 12 bases between. Germline assignment: CDR1 SGDLS and CDR2 YYNGEE. The CDR3 is 16 residues long. The CDR3 here is CASSEKRSTTNEKLFF. DNA for the CDR3: TGTGCCAGCAGCGAAAAAAGATCCACAACTAATGAAAAACTGTTTTTT.